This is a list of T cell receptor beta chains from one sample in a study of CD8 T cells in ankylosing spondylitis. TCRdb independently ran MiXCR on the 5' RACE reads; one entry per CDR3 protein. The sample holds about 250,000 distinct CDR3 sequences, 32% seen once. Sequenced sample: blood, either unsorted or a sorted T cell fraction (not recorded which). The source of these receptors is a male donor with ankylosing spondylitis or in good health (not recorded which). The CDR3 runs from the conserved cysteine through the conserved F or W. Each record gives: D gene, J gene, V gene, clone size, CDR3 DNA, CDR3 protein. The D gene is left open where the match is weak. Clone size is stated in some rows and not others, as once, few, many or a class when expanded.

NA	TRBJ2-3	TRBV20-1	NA	TGCAGCTTCCCGGGGACTTTTAGCACAGATACGCAGTATTTT	CSFPGTFSTDTQYF
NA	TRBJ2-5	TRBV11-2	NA	TGTGCCAGCAGCCGATTGGGAAGTTTGGTCCGGGAGACCCAGTACTTC	CASSRLGSLVRETQYF
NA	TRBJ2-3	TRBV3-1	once	TGTGCCAGCAGCCCCCAGGGTAAAGATACGCAGTATTTT	CASSPQGKDTQYF
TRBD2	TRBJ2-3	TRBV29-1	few	TGCAGCGTTTTGGAGCGGGGGTTCCTAGATACGCAGTATTTT	CSVLERGFLDTQYF
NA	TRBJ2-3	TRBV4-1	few	TGCGCCAGCAGCCAAGGGTACGAGCGCGTTAGCACAGATACGCAGTATTTT	CASSQGYERVSTDTQYF
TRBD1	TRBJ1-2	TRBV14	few	TGTGCCAGCAGCCAAGAGGGACAGGGTAATGGCTACACCTTC	CASSQEGQGNGYTF
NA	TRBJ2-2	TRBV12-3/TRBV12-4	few	TGTGCCAGCAGTTTAGTACTATCGGGGGAGCTGTTTTTT	CASSLVLSGELFF
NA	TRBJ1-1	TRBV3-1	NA	TGTGCCAGCAGCCAAGTGGGGGGCCCGAACACTGAAGCTTTCTTT	CASSQVGGPNTEAFF
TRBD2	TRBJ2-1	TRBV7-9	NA	TGTGCCAGCAGCAACGGAGCGGGGGATCTCTCCTACAATGAGCAGTTCTTC	CASSNGAGDLSYNEQFF
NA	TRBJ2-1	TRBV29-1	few	TGCAGCGTGGACAGAATTAAGAACAATGAGCAGTTCTTC	CSVDRIKNNEQFF
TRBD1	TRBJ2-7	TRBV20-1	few	TGCAGTGCACTTGGACAGGGAGCCATCGAGCAGTACTTC	CSALGQGAIEQYF
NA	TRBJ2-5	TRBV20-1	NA	TGCAGTGCTAGGCACCCTAATGAGGCGGAAGAGACCCAGTACTTC	CSARHPNEAEETQYF
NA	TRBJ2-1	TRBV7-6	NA	TGTGCCAGCAGACCAGGGGGGGGCTCACGTGAGCAGTTCTTC	CASRPGGGSREQFF
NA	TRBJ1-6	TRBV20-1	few	TGCAGTGCTAGAGATCAAGACGGTCGGCATTCACCCCTCCACTTT	CSARDQDGRHSPLHF
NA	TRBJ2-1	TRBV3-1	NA	TGTGCCAGCAGCCAAATGCTACAGGATGAGCAGTTCTTC	CASSQMLQDEQFF
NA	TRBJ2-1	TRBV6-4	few	TGTGCCAGCAGGACAACGACAGCGGGTCTCCACAATGAGCAGTTCTTC	CASRTTTAGLHNEQFF
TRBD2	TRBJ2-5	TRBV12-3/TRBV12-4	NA	TGTGCCAGCAGTAGCGGGGGGCAGCAAGAGACCCAGTACTTC	CASSSGGQQETQYF
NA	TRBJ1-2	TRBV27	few	TGTGCCAGCAGCCGTCGGGAGGGCCACTATGGCTACACCTTC	CASSRREGHYGYTF
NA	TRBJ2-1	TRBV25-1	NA	TGTGCCAGCAGTGGCAGCTCCTACAATGAGCAGTTCTTC	CASSGSSYNEQFF
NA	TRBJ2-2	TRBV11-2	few	TGTGCCAGCAGCTTAGGATGGCTATCGAACACCGGGGAGCTGTTTTTT	CASSLGWLSNTGELFF
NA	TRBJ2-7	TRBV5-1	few	TGCGCCAGCAGCGTGACTAGTTCCTACGAGCAGTACTTC	CASSVTSSYEQYF
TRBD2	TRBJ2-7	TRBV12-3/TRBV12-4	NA	TGTGCCAGCAGATCCGGACTAGCGGGAAACTACGAGCAGTACTTC	CASRSGLAGNYEQYF
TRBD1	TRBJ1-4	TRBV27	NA	TGTGCCAGCAGTGCCTCGACAGGGGGGGTTAAACTGTTTTTT	CASSASTGGVKLFF
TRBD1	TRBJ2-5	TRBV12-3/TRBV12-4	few	TGTGCCAGCAGTCCCTACCGGGACAGGCCGTACCAAGAGACCCAGTACTTC	CASSPYRDRPYQETQYF
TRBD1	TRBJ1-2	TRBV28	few	TGTGCCAGCAGTCCCAGGCCGGGACAGGGGGCCCGTGGCTACACCTTC	CASSPRPGQGARGYTF
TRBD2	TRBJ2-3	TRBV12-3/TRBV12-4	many	TGTGCCAGCATGAAGTTCGGACTAGCGGGGCCCCTAGGGACAGATACGCAGTATTTT	CASMKFGLAGPLGTDTQYF
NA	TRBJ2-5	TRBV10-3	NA	TGTGCCATCAGTGTCGAGAGGGAGACCCAGTACTTC	CAISVERETQYF